This T cell receptor beta chain emerged from a study of T cells after yellow fever vaccination. This CDR3 comprises 11 residues. MiXCR, run by TCRdb on the 5' RACE reads, gives a single entry per CDR3 protein. This repertoire shows approximately 300,000 distinct CDR3 sequences, approximately 13% found once; its top ten account for 0.45% to 0.65%. Notes on this clonotype: A junction boundary mismatches the germline segment, possibly from a read error.

The chain combines TRBV12-3 or TRBV12-4 with TRBJ1-2; no clear D. This TCR was recovered from a man in his thirties or forties who received the YFV17D yellow fever vaccine. Sequenced here: CD4+ T cells sorted from PBMCs, sampled 45 days after the yellow fever booster vaccination. The CDR3 DNA reads TGTGCCAGCATGCTCCTCCCAGTGCCCGTCTTC. Residues: CASMLLPVPVF.